The 18 T cell receptor beta chains below were found in one sample sequenced in a study of a mutant IDH1 vaccine in newly diagnosed glioma. Profiled with immunoSEQ multiplex PCR; TCRdb holds only in-frame clones, not every one. The sample contains around 92,000 clones, under 90% of which appear only once. Time point reported: baseline, week 1 (first vaccination visit). Stated treatment: pre-vaccination baseline after standard-of-care therapy. The material sequenced was PBMCs, taken from a glioma patient treated with radiotherapy, temozolomide or both. The receptor source for this set is a woman in her forties or fifties with glioma.

The chain joins TRBV5-1 to TRBJ1-4; D uncertain. V was clipped by 0 bases and J by 3 bases, with 6 bases between them. The CDR3 totals 14 residues. CDR1 is SGHRS, CDR2 YFSETQ, per germline. CDR3 amino acids: CASSLGSANEKLFF. Written as DNA, the CDR3 is TGCGCCAGCAGCTTGGGGTCAGCTAATGAAAAACTGTTTTTT.

V usage is TRBV7-8 and J usage is TRBJ2-7, with D possibly TRBD2 on 5 matching bases. This CDR3 comprises 14 residues. Germline CDR1 is SGHVS and CDR2 is FQNEAQ. Between the trimmed V and J ends, which lost 1 base and 3 bases, there was a span of 10 bases. CDR3 sequence (DNA): TGTGCCAGCAGCTTAGTACCGGGATACTACGAGCAGTACTTC. Translating gives CASSLVPGYYEQYF. The complete variable domain, with remaining parts taken from reference TRBV7-8 and TRBJ2-7, reads GAGVSQSPRYKVAKRGQDVALRCDPISGHVSLFWYQQALGQGPEFLTYFQNEAQLDKSGLPSDRFFAERPEGSVSTLKIQRTQQEDSAVYLCASSLVPGYYEQYFGPGTRLTVT.

V usage is TRBV11-2 and J usage is TRBJ1-1; no clear D gene. V lost 7 bases and J lost 4, with 16 bases in between. The CDR3 is 14 residues long. In germline, CDR1 is SGHAT, CDR2 FQNNGV. The CDR3 DNA follows: TGTGCCAGCACCCCTTCCATTGGGTTCACTGAAGCTTTCTTT. Its protein product is CASTPSIGFTEAFF.

The V gene is TRBV10-3, the J gene TRBJ1-2; D is possibly TRBD1 (5 bases). In germline, CDR1 is ENHRY, CDR2 SYGVKD. V lost 2 bases to trimming and J lost 0 bases, with 19 bases between them. This CDR3 is built from 18 residues. Here the CDR3 reads CAISEGGARHLANYGYTF. The DNA for the CDR3 is TGTGCCATCAGTGAGGGAGGGGCTCGACACCTAGCTAACTATGGCTACACCTTC.

This clone was seen only once. The chain recombines TRBV7-2 with TRBJ1-6; no reliable D call. V shed 5 bases and J shed 0 bases, with 8 bases lying between them. The CDR3 totals 15 residues. The germline gives CDR1 SGHTA, CDR2 FQGNSA. The CDR3 sequence is CASSREASYNSPLHF. The CDR3 region has the DNA TGTGCCAGCAGCCGAGAGGCCTCCTATAATTCACCCCTCCACTTT. Full variable domain (missing parts from reference TRBV7-2 and TRBJ1-6): GAGVSQSPSNKVTEKGKDVELRCDPISGHTALYWYRQSLGQGLEFLIYFQGNSAPDKSGLPSDRFSAERTGGSVSTLTIQRTQQEDSAVYLCASSREASYNSPLHFGNGTRLTVT.

The chain is built from TRBV5-4 and TRBJ2-3; TRBD1 aligns across 7 bases. The CDR3 loop spans 15 amino acids. CDR1 and CDR2 (germline): SGHNT, YYREEE (reference sequence). V was clipped by 2 bases and J by 3 bases; unmatched bases: 6. In DNA form, the CDR3 reads TGTGCCAGCAGCTTTGGTAGGGGGCCAACAGATACGCAGTATTTT. It is translated as CASSFGRGPTDTQYF.

The V gene is TRBV5-4, the J gene TRBJ1-4, with D possibly matching TRBD1 (5 bases). Trimming stripped 4 bases from V and 8 bases from J, with 18 bases between. Germline CDR1 reads SGHNT; CDR2 reads YYREEE (reference sequence). CDR3 length: 15 amino acids. CDR3 coding DNA: TGTGCCAGCAGCCTGCCGGGGGGGGGAGGAGAAAAACTGTTTTTT. It translates to CASSLPGGGGEKLFF.

As DNA, the CDR3 is TGTGCCAGCAGCGGGTTGGACAGGGGGGACACTGAAGCTTTCTTT. Its translation: CASSGLDRGDTEAFF. The chain carries TRBV9 and TRBJ1-1, with 10 bases fitting TRBD1. Germline V gives CDR1 SGDLS, CDR2 YYNGEE. This CDR3 has 15 amino acids. V lost 3 bases to trimming and J lost 3 bases; unmatched junction nucleotides: 5.

The chain recombines TRBV9 with TRBJ1-4, with TRBD1 matching over 9 bases. Per germline, CDR1 SGDLS and CDR2 YYNGEE. Trimming took 2 bases from V and 7 from J; bases not matched to a gene: 6. This CDR3 has 15 amino acids. The CDR3, as DNA: TGTGCCAGCAGCGTTCGTCCGGGACAGGGTGAAAAACTGTTTTTT. This translates into CASSVRPGQGEKLFF.

This clone has a single count. This rearrangement joins TRBV4-3 to TRBJ1-3; 8 positions match TRBD1. The germline CDR1 and CDR2 sequences are LGHNA and YSLEER. The CDR3 is 15 residues long. The J segment lost 3 bases and the V segment lost 1 base, leaving 2 bases of the junction unmatched. The DNA for the CDR3 is TGCGCCAGCAGCCAAGGGACAGGGTATGGAAACACCATATATTTT. Its protein product is CASSQGTGYGNTIYF.

The J gene is TRBJ1-1, the V gene TRBV5-4, with TRBD1 as a possible D gene (5 bases). This CDR3 has 17 residues. Deletions cut 6 bases from V and 3 bases from J, with 24 bases between. CDR1 is SGHNT, CDR2 YYREEE, per germline (reference sequence). The CDR3, as DNA: TGTGCCAGCATCCCTCGGGGCAGGCCTGTAGGGGACACTGAAGCTTTCTTT. This encodes CASIPRGRPVGDTEAFF.

This clone was seen a single time. The gene calls are TRBV7-9 and TRBJ2-7, with D unresolved. Per the germline V gene, CDR1 is SEHNR and CDR2 is FQNEAQ (reference sequence). This CDR3 has 12 residues. Trimming took 6 bases from V and 1 from J, leaving 7 bases between them. CDR3 in amino acids: CASRGGSYEQYF. The CDR3 bases are TGTGCCAGCAGGGGTGGGTCCTACGAGCAGTACTTC.

The chain links TRBV9 to TRBJ2-7; the match to TRBD1 covers 9 bases. The germline V gene has CDR1 SGDLS and CDR2 YYNGEE. CDR3 length: 16 amino acids. With V trimmed by 3 bases and J by 5 bases, 12 bases remained unmatched. In nucleotides, the CDR3 is TGTGCCAGCAGCGCCTCCGGGACAGGGACAGTTGACGAGCAGTACTTC. Protein sequence: CASSASGTGTVDEQYF.

This clone was detected only a few times. The chain couples TRBV25-1 to TRBJ1-5, with D possibly TRBD1 on 6 matching bases. V was trimmed by 6 bases and J by 6 bases, leaving 12 bases between them. The germline CDR1 and CDR2 sequences are MGHDK and SYGVNS. The CDR3 spans 13 residues. The CDR3 nucleotides read TGTGCCAGCAGCCCAGGGGCGCGTCAGCCCCAGCATTTT. Translated, it gives CASSPGARQPQHF.

The V and J genes are TRBV13 and TRBJ1-2; D unresolved. Trimming pared 1 base from V and 0 bases from J, leaving 9 bases between. Per the germline V gene, CDR1 is PRHDT and CDR2 is FYEKMQ (reference sequence). The CDR3 runs 15 residues. This CDR3 is CASSLDGQTNYGYTF. The CDR3 DNA reads TGTGCCAGCAGCTTAGACGGCCAAACTAACTATGGCTACACCTTC.

The J gene is TRBJ1-3, the V gene TRBV11-2; 8 positions match TRBD1. Germline trimming cut 5 bases from V and 0 bases from J; bases unmatched to any gene: 3. The CDR3 has 15 residues. Germline V gene data show CDR1 as SGHAT and CDR2 as FQNNGV. CDR3 residues: CASSPDRVSGNTIYF. For the CDR3, the DNA is TGTGCCAGCAGCCCGGACAGGGTCTCTGGAAACACCATATATTTT.

The V gene is TRBV29-1, the J gene TRBJ1-2; possible D gene TRBD1, 6 bases. Trimming pared 6 bases from V and 1 base from J, leaving 15 bases between. This CDR3 is 14 amino acids long. Germline CDR1 SQVTM, CDR2 ANQGSEA. The CDR3 spells CSVARGAHNYGYTF. DNA for the CDR3: TGCAGCGTCGCTCGGGGGGCACATAACTATGGCTACACCTTC.

The chain couples TRBV5-4 to TRBJ1-6; D may be TRBD1 (5 bases). Trimming left V 4 bases short and J 0 bases short, with 20 bases between. Looked up from germline, CDR1 is SGHNT and CDR2 is YYREEE (reference sequence). This CDR3 has 19 amino acids. DNA for the CDR3: TGTGCCAGCAGCGGGGGGGGGTCAATCGCAGGCTCCTATAATTCACCCCTCCACTTT. Amino acids: CASSGGGSIAGSYNSPLHF. Using reference TRBV5-4 and TRBJ1-6 for the parts outside the CDR3, the full variable domain is ETGVTQSPTHLIKTRGQQVTLRCSSQSGHNTVSWYQQALGQGPQFIFQYYREEENGRGNFPPRFSGLQFPNYSSELNVNALELDDSALYLCASSGGGSIAGSYNSPLHFGNGTRLTVT.